These T cell receptor beta chains were read from a single sample in a study of T cell repertoires in cytomegalovirus infection. TCRdb fed the reads into MiXCR, producing one record per CDR3 protein. Found here are 150,000 or so distinct CDR3 sequences, approximately 21% of them singletons; the top ten hold roughly 25%. Antigen specificity for these receptors is unknown. The starting material was CD8+ T cells from cultured PBMCs, obtained from culture after CMV antigen stimulation. These receptor sequences come from a human donor in good health (CMV status not recorded). Some clones in this sample may be carry-over from other donors' samples. Each CDR3 is given with its conserved first and last residue. The order of the fields is V gene, D gene, J gene, clone size, CDR3 DNA, CDR3 protein. A D gene is named only where the DNA matches it firmly. Size values are once, few and many counts, or a class for expanded clones, and some rows have none.

>TRBV4-1|TRBD2|TRBJ2-3|few
TGCGCCAGCAGCCTGAGGGAGGGTGTTAGGGAAGAAGGCACAGATACGCAGTATTTT
CASSLREGVREEGTDTQYF
>TRBV5-6|-|TRBJ2-2|-
TGTGCCAGCAGCTTCGGACAGCCGAACACCGGGGAGCTGTTTTTT
CASSFGQPNTGELFF
>TRBV11-2|TRBD2|TRBJ2-1|few
TGTGCCAGCAGCTTAGCCTGGACGGGAGGCAATGAGCAGTTCTTC
CASSLAWTGGNEQFF
>TRBV19|TRBD1|TRBJ1-5|-
TGTGCCAGTAGTTGGACAGGGGGCCTTAGCAATCAGCCCCAGCATTTT
CASSWTGGLSNQPQHF
>TRBV7-9|-|TRBJ2-7|few
TGTGCCAGCAGCTCAGTACGTGGAACAGGGAACGAGCAGTACTTC
CASSSVRGTGNEQYF
>TRBV7-6|-|TRBJ1-4|-
TGTGCCAGCAGCTCTTTCGTAAGAGCAGATGATAATGAAAAACTGTTTTTT
CASSSFVRADDNEKLFF
>TRBV15|-|TRBJ2-7|-
TGTGCCACCAGCACCGGGACTTCGTACGAGCAGTACTTC
CATSTGTSYEQYF
>TRBV5-4|-|TRBJ1-2|few
TGTGCCAGCAGCTTGTGGTCAGAACTAAACTATGGCTACACCTTC
CASSLWSELNYGYTF
>TRBV7-9|-|TRBJ1-1|-
TGTGCCAGCAGCGAAGTGGCAGGGTCTGAAGCTTTCTTT
CASSEVAGSEAFF
>TRBV12-3/TRBV12-4|TRBD2|TRBJ2-7|-
TGTGCCAGCAGTTTAGCGATGACGGGGGGGGGTGAGCAGTACTTC
CASSLAMTGGGEQYF
>TRBV4-1|-|TRBJ1-6|-
TGCGCCAGCAGCCAAGGGGGGGAGTTGAGGCTTTGGAATTCACCCCTCCACTTT
CASSQGGELRLWNSPLHF
>TRBV7-9|-|TRBJ2-1|few
TGTGCCAGCAGCTCCGCGGCGAGGAGCTCCTACAATGAGCAGTTCTTC
CASSSAARSSYNEQFF
>TRBV7-6|-|TRBJ2-7|-
TGTGCCAGCAGCTTAGAACGGGGGGCCTCCTACGAGCAGTACTTC
CASSLERGASYEQYF
>TRBV7-6|TRBD1|TRBJ2-2|-
TGTGCCAGCAGCCCCCGGGACAGGGCGAACACCGGGGAGCTGTTTTTT
CASSPRDRANTGELFF
>TRBV12-3/TRBV12-4|TRBD2|TRBJ2-7|-
TGTGCCAGCAGTTATGGGACTAGCTCGGACGAGCAGTACTTC
CASSYGTSSDEQYF
>TRBV4-2|TRBD2|TRBJ2-4|-
TGTGCCAGCAGCCAACCTAGCGGGGGGACAGCCAAAAACATTCAGTACTTC
CASSQPSGGTAKNIQYF
>TRBV5-6|-|TRBJ2-7|-
TGTGCCAGCAGCGCCGGAGGGAGCTCCTACGAGCAGTACTTC
CASSAGGSSYEQYF
>TRBV28|-|TRBJ2-7|-
TGTGCCAGCAGTTTAACTGGCGGGATATCCTACGAGCAGTACTTC
CASSLTGGISYEQYF
>TRBV7-9|-|TRBJ1-2|few
TGTGCCAGCAGTGGGACCGATCGAATTTTTAACTATGGCTACACCTTC
CASSGTDRIFNYGYTF
>TRBV27|TRBD2|TRBJ2-5|-
TGTGCCAGCAGTTTTCTTAGCGGGGGGGACCAAGAGACCCAGTACTTC
CASSFLSGGDQETQYF
>TRBV7-9|-|TRBJ1-4|-
TGTGCCAGCAACCCGACAGGCCTTAATGAAAAACTGTTTTTT
CASNPTGLNEKLFF
>TRBV7-3|-|TRBJ1-3|few
TGTGCCAGCAGCTGGAGTGACACCATATATTTT
CASSWSDTIYF
>TRBV4-2|-|TRBJ2-7|-
TGTGCCAGCAGCCGCTGGGGGGGGCAGGCGAACTACGAGCAGTACTTC
CASSRWGGQANYEQYF
>TRBV7-9|TRBD1|TRBJ1-2|few
TGTGCCAGCAGCCGACAGGGGGACTATGGCTACACCTTC
CASSRQGDYGYTF
>TRBV9|-|TRBJ2-2|many
TGTGCCAGCAGCGATAAAGGACTCCCCGAACCCGGGGAGCTGTTTTTT
CASSDKGLPEPGELFF
>TRBV20-1|-|TRBJ2-3|few
TGCAGTGTCCTTGAGGCCGGGGTTGTAGATACGCAGTATTTT
CSVLEAGVVDTQYF
>TRBV3-1|-|TRBJ2-7|-
TGTGCCAGCAGCCCTAACCAGGGGAGCTGGAACCGTTACGAGCAGTACTTC
CASSPNQGSWNRYEQYF
>TRBV4-3|-|TRBJ1-4|few
TGCGCCAGCAGCCATCCCCAAGAGGGTACCTGGGAGGAAAAACTGTTTTTT
CASSHPQEGTWEEKLFF
>TRBV27|-|TRBJ2-1|many
TGTGCCAGCAGTTTGTACAATGAGCAGTTCTTC
CASSLYNEQFF
>TRBV4-1|-|TRBJ2-3|few
TGCGCCAGCAGCCAAGGGGAGCGAGCTACAGATACGCAGTATTTT
CASSQGERATDTQYF
>TRBV6-2/TRBV6-3|-|TRBJ1-1|-
TGTGCCAGCAGTTTCGTCTCTAACACTGAAGCTTTCTTT
CASSFVSNTEAFF
>TRBV12-3/TRBV12-4|-|TRBJ1-2|-
TGTGCCAGCAGTTTTGGGGTAGGGTATGGCTACACCTTC
CASSFGVGYGYTF